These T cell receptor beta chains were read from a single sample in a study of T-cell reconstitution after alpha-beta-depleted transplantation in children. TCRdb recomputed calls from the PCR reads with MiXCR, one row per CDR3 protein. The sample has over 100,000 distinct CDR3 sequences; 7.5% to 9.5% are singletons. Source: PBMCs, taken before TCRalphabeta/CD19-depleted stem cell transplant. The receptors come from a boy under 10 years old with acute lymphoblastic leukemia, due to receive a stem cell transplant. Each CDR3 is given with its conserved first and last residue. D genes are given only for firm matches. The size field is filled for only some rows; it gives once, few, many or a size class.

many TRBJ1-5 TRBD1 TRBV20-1 TGCAGTGCTAGCACCGGGACAGGGGATCAGCCCCAGCATTTT CSASTGTGDQPQHF
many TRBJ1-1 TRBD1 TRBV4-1 TGCGCCAGCAGCCCTTCAGGGGGGAACACTGAAGCTTTCTTT CASSPSGGNTEAFF
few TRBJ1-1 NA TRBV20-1 TGCAGTGCTCTACATCGTGAGGGGGGGGTGGACACTGAAGCTTTCTTT CSALHREGGVDTEAFF
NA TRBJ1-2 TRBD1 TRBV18 TGTGCCAGCTCACCGGACAGGCTACCCTATGGCTACACCTTC CASSPDRLPYGYTF
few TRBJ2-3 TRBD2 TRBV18 TGTGCCAGCTCACCCATCCCAGCGGGGGAGATAGATACGCAGTATTTT CASSPIPAGEIDTQYF
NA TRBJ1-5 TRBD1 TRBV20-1 TGCAGTGCTACCAGACAGGGGGCGGGCAATCAGCCCCAGCATTTT CSATRQGAGNQPQHF
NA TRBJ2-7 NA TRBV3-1 TGTGCCAGCAGCCCCCAGAGTCTCGTCTACGAGCAGTACTTC CASSPQSLVYEQYF
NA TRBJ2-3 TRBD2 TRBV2 TGTGCCAGCAGTGGCCCGCGGCGGGGGGCCCCAGATACGCAGTATTTT CASSGPRRGAPDTQYF
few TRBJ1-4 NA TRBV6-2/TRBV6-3 TGTGCCAGCGAAGGGACCCTCGACGAAAAACTGTTTTTT CASEGTLDEKLFF
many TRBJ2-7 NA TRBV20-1 TGCAGTGCTCCAAGGACACCCTCCTACGAGCAGTACTTC CSAPRTPSYEQYF
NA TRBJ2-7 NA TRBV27 TGTGCCAGCAGTTTATCGGGCGTGGAGCAGTACTTC CASSLSGVEQYF
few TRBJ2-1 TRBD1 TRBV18 TGTGCCAGCTCACCACAAGTAGATGGGACAGGCTCCTACAATGAGCAGTTCTTC CASSPQVDGTGSYNEQFF
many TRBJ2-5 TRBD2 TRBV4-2 TGTGCCAGCAGCCAAGTCGGGGGAGGGGAGACCCAGTACTTC CASSQVGGGETQYF
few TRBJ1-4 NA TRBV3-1 TGTGCCAGCAGCCAAATCCCGGCGCCCAGACCCAATAATGAAAAACTGTTTTTT CASSQIPAPRPNNEKLFF
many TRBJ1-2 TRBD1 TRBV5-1 TGCGCCAGCAGCAACGGACAGGGGAACTATGGCTACACCTTC CASSNGQGNYGYTF
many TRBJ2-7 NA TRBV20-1 TGCAGTGCTAGATTAGGGGGGACCTACGAGCAGTACTTC CSARLGGTYEQYF
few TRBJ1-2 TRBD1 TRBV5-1 TGCGCCAGCGTCCCGGGACAGGGAGTCTATGGCTACACCTTC CASVPGQGVYGYTF